This T cell receptor (beta chain) came from a study of cytotoxic CD8 clonotypes in ibrutinib-treated CLL. This clone was detected a few times. Data came from immunoSEQ multiplex PCR; TCRdb stores just in-frame clones and leaves some out. The sample carries roughly 300,000 clones, more than 70% recorded once. The source was PBMCs, collected at disease progression, from a patient treated with ibrutinib. This receptor was obtained from a human donor with chronic lymphocytic leukemia.

The chain's CDR3 is CASSQDPAGRHEQYF. Written as DNA, the CDR3 is TGCGCCAGCAGCCAAGATCCGGCAGGGAGACACGAGCAGTACTTC. The J gene is TRBJ2-7, the V gene TRBV4-3; D could derive from TRBD1 or TRBD2 (5 bases each). The V end lost 0 bases, the J end lost 5 bases, and 14 bases lay between the germline ends. The germline V gene has CDR1 LGHNA and CDR2 YSLEER. The CDR3 has 15 amino acids.